This is a list of T cell receptor beta chains from one sample in a study of neurological immune-mediated disorders. A single record per CDR3 protein comes from TCRdb applying MiXCR to the 5' RACE reads. The repertoire holds some 48,000 distinct CDR3 sequences, with approximately 10% as singletons. Input material: PBMCs. The source is a middle-aged woman with HTLV-1-associated myelopathy (HAM/TSP). CDR3s include the opening cysteine and the closing phenylalanine or tryptophan. A D gene is named only where the DNA matches it firmly. Size is omitted from some rows. Given values are once, few, many or a class for expanded clones.

clone size: many
D gene: NA
J gene: TRBJ1-2
V gene: TRBV30
CDR3 DNA: TGTGCCTGGAAGGGACATTTAGCTAACTATGGCTACACCTTC
CDR3 protein: CAWKGHLANYGYTF

clone size: many
D gene: NA
J gene: TRBJ2-3
V gene: TRBV7-3
CDR3 DNA: TGTGCCAGCAGCTTAAGTTCAGGGGCAACAGATACGCAGTATTTT
CDR3 protein: CASSLSSGATDTQYF

clone size: many
D gene: NA
J gene: TRBJ1-2
V gene: TRBV5-6
CDR3 DNA: TGTGCCAGCAGCCCTTCAGGGGTTAGGTATGGCTACACCTTC
CDR3 protein: CASSPSGVRYGYTF

clone size: many
D gene: NA
J gene: TRBJ2-3
V gene: TRBV4-3
CDR3 DNA: TGCGCCAGCAGCCAAGTAGACACAGATACGCAGTATTTT
CDR3 protein: CASSQVDTDTQYF

clone size: many
D gene: TRBD1
J gene: TRBJ1-2
V gene: TRBV4-3
CDR3 DNA: TGCGCCAGCAGCCAACGAACCGGGACAGGGGATGTCTACACCTTC
CDR3 protein: CASSQRTGTGDVYTF

clone size: many
D gene: TRBD1
J gene: TRBJ2-3
V gene: TRBV28
CDR3 DNA: TGTGCCAGCAGTCCACCCACAGGGGGCACAGATACGCAGTATTTT
CDR3 protein: CASSPPTGGTDTQYF

clone size: many
D gene: NA
J gene: TRBJ1-4
V gene: TRBV5-1
CDR3 DNA: TGCGCCAGCAGCTTGTACCTTGGGCAGGGCGAAAATGAAAAACTGTTTTTT
CDR3 protein: CASSLYLGQGENEKLFF

clone size: many
D gene: NA
J gene: TRBJ2-4
V gene: TRBV20-1
CDR3 DNA: TGCAGTGCTCAGGTCCCGGAGGACATTCAGTACTTC
CDR3 protein: CSAQVPEDIQYF

clone size: many
D gene: NA
J gene: TRBJ2-7
V gene: TRBV25-1
CDR3 DNA: TGTGCCAGCAGTGCAGCAGGGTGGGACGAGCAGTACTTC
CDR3 protein: CASSAAGWDEQYF

clone size: NA
D gene: NA
J gene: TRBJ2-1
V gene: TRBV4-3
CDR3 DNA: TGCGCCAGCAGACAAACTATGGGACTCGAGGGGGAGCAGTTCTTC
CDR3 protein: CASRQTMGLEGEQFF

clone size: NA
D gene: NA
J gene: TRBJ1-5
V gene: TRBV6-1
CDR3 DNA: TGTGCCAGCAACAGGACGGTTCAACCCCAGCATTTT
CDR3 protein: CASNRTVQPQHF

clone size: many
D gene: NA
J gene: TRBJ2-3
V gene: TRBV10-3
CDR3 DNA: TGTGCCATTGGGCGGGGAGAAACCACAGATACGCAGTATTTT
CDR3 protein: CAIGRGETTDTQYF

clone size: few
D gene: TRBD1
J gene: TRBJ2-7
V gene: TRBV20-1
CDR3 DNA: TGCAGTGCTCCTTGGGGGACAGCAGTCTACGAGCAGTACTTC
CDR3 protein: CSAPWGTAVYEQYF

clone size: few
D gene: NA
J gene: TRBJ2-7
V gene: TRBV5-5
CDR3 DNA: TGTGCCAGCAGCTCGAGGACGGATTTCTACGAGCAGTACTTC
CDR3 protein: CASSSRTDFYEQYF

clone size: many
D gene: NA
J gene: TRBJ1-1
V gene: TRBV19
CDR3 DNA: TGTGCCAGTAGTATCCACCCGTCGACTGAAGCTTTCTTT
CDR3 protein: CASSIHPSTEAFF

clone size: many
D gene: TRBD1
J gene: TRBJ2-7
V gene: TRBV5-1
CDR3 DNA: TGCGCCAGCAGCTTGGTTTGGGACAGCTCCTACGAGCAGTACTTC
CDR3 protein: CASSLVWDSSYEQYF

clone size: many
D gene: TRBD2
J gene: TRBJ2-1
V gene: TRBV13
CDR3 DNA: TGTGCCAGCAGCCCGGCCGGGACTACCTACAATGAGCAGTTCTTC
CDR3 protein: CASSPAGTTYNEQFF

clone size: many
D gene: TRBD1
J gene: TRBJ1-5
V gene: TRBV7-2
CDR3 DNA: TGTGCCAGCAGCACAAGGACAGGGGGGAGTAGCAATCAGCCCCAGCATTTT
CDR3 protein: CASSTRTGGSSNQPQHF

clone size: many
D gene: NA
J gene: TRBJ2-7
V gene: TRBV7-2
CDR3 DNA: TGTGCCAGCAGTGAAGTGGTGGGGGACTACGAGCAGTACTTC
CDR3 protein: CASSEVVGDYEQYF

clone size: many
D gene: NA
J gene: TRBJ2-7
V gene: TRBV5-1
CDR3 DNA: TGCGCCAGCAGAAGGGAATACGAGCAGTACTTC
CDR3 protein: CASRREYEQYF

clone size: many
D gene: TRBD2
J gene: TRBJ2-1
V gene: TRBV9
CDR3 DNA: TGTGCCAGCAGCGCCGCTTCAGAGACTAGCGGGTACAATGAGCAGTTCTTC
CDR3 protein: CASSAASETSGYNEQFF

clone size: many
D gene: NA
J gene: TRBJ1-2
V gene: TRBV29-1
CDR3 DNA: TGCAGCGTTGAAGTGGGGGCAGGACGAAACTATGGCTACACCTTC
CDR3 protein: CSVEVGAGRNYGYTF

clone size: many
D gene: TRBD2
J gene: TRBJ2-1
V gene: TRBV7-9
CDR3 DNA: TGTGCCAGCAGACCAAGGCCAGCGGGGGGCATATACAATGAGCAGTTCTTC
CDR3 protein: CASRPRPAGGIYNEQFF

clone size: many
D gene: TRBD1
J gene: TRBJ1-1
V gene: TRBV12-3/TRBV12-4
CDR3 DNA: TGTGCCAGCAGCAAACCCGGACAGGGGAACACTGAAGCTTTCTTT
CDR3 protein: CASSKPGQGNTEAFF

clone size: many
D gene: TRBD1
J gene: TRBJ2-2
V gene: TRBV7-9
CDR3 DNA: TGTGCCAGCAGCTTGGGGACAGGGAGTACCAACACCGGGGAGCTGTTTTTT
CDR3 protein: CASSLGTGSTNTGELFF

clone size: many
D gene: TRBD1
J gene: TRBJ2-5
V gene: TRBV5-1
CDR3 DNA: TGCGCCAGCAGCCGGGGACAGGAAGAGACCCAGTACTTC
CDR3 protein: CASSRGQEETQYF

clone size: many
D gene: TRBD1
J gene: TRBJ1-1
V gene: TRBV5-1
CDR3 DNA: TGCGCCAGCAGCTTAACAGGGGGCCCGAACACTGAAGCTTTTTTT
CDR3 protein: CASSLTGGPNTEAFF

clone size: NA
D gene: NA
J gene: TRBJ2-7
V gene: TRBV3-1
CDR3 DNA: TGTGCCAGCAGCCAGAGGGGGACCTACGAGCAGTACTTC
CDR3 protein: CASSQRGTYEQYF

clone size: many
D gene: NA
J gene: TRBJ2-7
V gene: TRBV10-2
CDR3 DNA: TGCGCCAGCAGTGAGTCGCCACTTTACGAGCAGTACTTC
CDR3 protein: CASSESPLYEQYF

clone size: NA
D gene: TRBD2
J gene: TRBJ2-3
V gene: TRBV6-6
CDR3 DNA: TGTGCCAGCATTAACTCGATGCAAGCCGGGACTAGCGGGGTAACTTCTGCGGATACGCAGTATTTT
CDR3 protein: CASINSMQAGTSGVTSADTQYF

clone size: many
D gene: NA
J gene: TRBJ2-1
V gene: TRBV27
CDR3 DNA: TGTGCCAGCAGTCCGCGGAGGGGGCATAATGAGCAGTTCTTC
CDR3 protein: CASSPRRGHNEQFF

clone size: few
D gene: NA
J gene: TRBJ1-3
V gene: TRBV12-3/TRBV12-4
CDR3 DNA: TGTGCCAGCAGCTCCTGGGCGGGTGGAAACACCATATATTTT
CDR3 protein: CASSSWAGGNTIYF

clone size: many
D gene: TRBD1
J gene: TRBJ2-3
V gene: TRBV5-8
CDR3 DNA: TGTGCCAGCAGCTTGGCAGGGGGCAGGGATACGCAGTATTTT
CDR3 protein: CASSLAGGRDTQYF

clone size: many
D gene: NA
J gene: TRBJ2-1
V gene: TRBV6-2/TRBV6-3
CDR3 DNA: TGTGCCAGCAGTTATCCCTTACTAGACGATGAGCAGTTCTTC
CDR3 protein: CASSYPLLDDEQFF

clone size: many
D gene: NA
J gene: TRBJ2-2
V gene: TRBV4-1
CDR3 DNA: TGCGCCAGCAGCCAAGATCATAGACGGGAGCTGTTTTTT
CDR3 protein: CASSQDHRRELFF

clone size: medium-sized
D gene: TRBD1
J gene: TRBJ2-3
V gene: TRBV11-2
CDR3 DNA: TGTGCCAGCAGCTTAGGAGGGGGCTTGGGTTCAGATACGCAGTATTTT
CDR3 protein: CASSLGGGLGSDTQYF

clone size: many
D gene: TRBD1
J gene: TRBJ1-4
V gene: TRBV30
CDR3 DNA: TGTGCCTGGATCTCCAGGGGGGATGAAAAACTGTTTTTT
CDR3 protein: CAWISRGDEKLFF

clone size: many
D gene: NA
J gene: TRBJ1-5
V gene: TRBV9
CDR3 DNA: TGTGCCAGCAGCGTAGAGGGTCGTCAGCCCCAGCATTTT
CDR3 protein: CASSVEGRQPQHF

clone size: many
D gene: NA
J gene: TRBJ2-2
V gene: TRBV10-3
CDR3 DNA: TGTGCCATCAGTGAGGAGAACACCGGGGAGCTGTTTTTT
CDR3 protein: CAISEENTGELFF

clone size: NA
D gene: NA
J gene: TRBJ1-2
V gene: TRBV30
CDR3 DNA: TGTGCCTGGAGTGTTCCCCTCTCCTATGGCTACACCTTC
CDR3 protein: CAWSVPLSYGYTF